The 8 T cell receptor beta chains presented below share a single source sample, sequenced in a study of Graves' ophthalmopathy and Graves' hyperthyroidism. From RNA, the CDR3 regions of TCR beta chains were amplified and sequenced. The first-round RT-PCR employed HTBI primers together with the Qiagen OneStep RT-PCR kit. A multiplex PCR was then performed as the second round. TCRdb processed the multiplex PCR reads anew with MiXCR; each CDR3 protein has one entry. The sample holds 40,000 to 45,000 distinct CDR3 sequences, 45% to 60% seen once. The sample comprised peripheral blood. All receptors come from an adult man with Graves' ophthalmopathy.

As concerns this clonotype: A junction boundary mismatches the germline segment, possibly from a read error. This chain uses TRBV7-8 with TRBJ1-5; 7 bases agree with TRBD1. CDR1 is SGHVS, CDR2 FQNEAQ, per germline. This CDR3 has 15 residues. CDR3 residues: CASSTGQAINQPQHF. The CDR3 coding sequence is TGTGCCAGCAGCACCGGACAGGCGATCAATCAGCCCCAACATTTT.

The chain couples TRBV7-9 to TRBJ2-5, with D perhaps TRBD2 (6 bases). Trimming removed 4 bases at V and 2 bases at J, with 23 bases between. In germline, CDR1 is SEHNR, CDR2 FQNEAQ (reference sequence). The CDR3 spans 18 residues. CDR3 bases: TGTGCCAGCAGCTCGGGACTGAGAGGGACTGAGACGCAAGAGACCCAGTACTTC. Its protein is CASSSGLRGTETQETQYF. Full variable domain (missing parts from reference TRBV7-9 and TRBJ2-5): DTGVSQNPRHKITKRGQNVTFRCDPISEHNRLYWYRQTLGQGPEFLTYFQNEAQLEKSRLLSDRFSAERPKGSFSTLEIQRTEQGDSAMYLCASSSGLRGTETQETQYFGPGTRLLVL.

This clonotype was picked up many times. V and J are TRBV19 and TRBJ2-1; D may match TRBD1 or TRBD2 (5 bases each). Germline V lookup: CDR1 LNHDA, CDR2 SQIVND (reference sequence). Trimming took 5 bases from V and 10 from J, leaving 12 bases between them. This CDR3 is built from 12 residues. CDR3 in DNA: TGTGCCAGTAGTTCAGCCGGGACCGAGCAGTTCTTC. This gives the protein CASSSAGTEQFF.

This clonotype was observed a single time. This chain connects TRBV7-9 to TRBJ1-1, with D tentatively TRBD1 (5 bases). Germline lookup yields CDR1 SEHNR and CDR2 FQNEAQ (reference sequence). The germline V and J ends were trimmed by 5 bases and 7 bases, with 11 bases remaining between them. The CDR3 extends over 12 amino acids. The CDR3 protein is CASSPRGLEAFF. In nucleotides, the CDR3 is TGTGCCAGCAGCCCCCGGGGCCTTGAAGCTTTCTTT.

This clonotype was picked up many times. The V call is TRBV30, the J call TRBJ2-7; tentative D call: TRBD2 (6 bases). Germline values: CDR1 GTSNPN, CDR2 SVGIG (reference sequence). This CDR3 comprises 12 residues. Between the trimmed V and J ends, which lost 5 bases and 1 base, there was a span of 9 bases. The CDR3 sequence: CAWSGDSYEQYF. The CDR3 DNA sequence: TGTGCCTGGTCGGGGGATTCCTACGAGCAGTACTTC.

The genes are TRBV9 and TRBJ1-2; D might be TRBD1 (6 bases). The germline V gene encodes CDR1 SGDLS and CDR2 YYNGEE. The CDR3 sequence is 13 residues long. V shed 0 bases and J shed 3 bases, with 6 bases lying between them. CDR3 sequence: CASSVGQDYGYTF. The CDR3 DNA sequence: TGTGCCAGCAGCGTAGGACAGGACTATGGCTACACCTTC.

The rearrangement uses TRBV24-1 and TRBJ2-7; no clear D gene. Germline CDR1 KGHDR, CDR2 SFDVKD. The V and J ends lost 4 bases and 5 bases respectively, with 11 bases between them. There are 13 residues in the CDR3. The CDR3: CATSDSGRNEQYF. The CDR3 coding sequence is TGTGCCACCAGTGACTCGGGCAGGAACGAGCAGTACTTC.

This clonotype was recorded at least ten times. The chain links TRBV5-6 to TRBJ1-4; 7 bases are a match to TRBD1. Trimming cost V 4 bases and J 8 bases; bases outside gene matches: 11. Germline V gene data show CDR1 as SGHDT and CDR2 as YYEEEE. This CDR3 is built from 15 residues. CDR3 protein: CASSLLDREGEKLFF. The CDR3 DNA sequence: TGTGCCAGCAGCCTTCTTGACAGGGAGGGAGAAAAACTGTTTTTT.